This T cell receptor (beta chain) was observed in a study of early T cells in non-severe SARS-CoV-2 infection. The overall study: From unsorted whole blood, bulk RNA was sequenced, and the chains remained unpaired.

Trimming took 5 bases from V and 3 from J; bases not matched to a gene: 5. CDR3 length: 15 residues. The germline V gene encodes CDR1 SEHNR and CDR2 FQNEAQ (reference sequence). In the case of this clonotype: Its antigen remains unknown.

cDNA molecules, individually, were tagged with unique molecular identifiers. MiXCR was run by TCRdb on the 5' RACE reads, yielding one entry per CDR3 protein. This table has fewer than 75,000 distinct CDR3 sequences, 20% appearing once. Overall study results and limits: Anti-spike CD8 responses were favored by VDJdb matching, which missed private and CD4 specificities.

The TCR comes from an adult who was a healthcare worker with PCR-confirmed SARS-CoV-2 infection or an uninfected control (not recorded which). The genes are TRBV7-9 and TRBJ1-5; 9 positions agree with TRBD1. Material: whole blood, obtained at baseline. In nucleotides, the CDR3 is TGTGCCAGCAGCCCCGGGACAGGGTTCAATCAGCCCCAGCATTTT. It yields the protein CASSPGTGFNQPQHF. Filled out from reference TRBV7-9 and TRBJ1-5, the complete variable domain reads DTGVSQNPRHKITKRGQNVTFRCDPISEHNRLYWYRQTLGQGPEFLTYFQNEAQLEKSRLLSDRFSAERPKGSFSTLEIQRTEQGDSAMYLCASSPGTGFNQPQHFGDGTRLSIL.